This T cell receptor (beta chain) stems from a study of blood T cell repertoires in COVID-19. Study background: The United States, Italy and Spain supplied acute and convalescent COVID-19 samples.

In the authors' workflow: Using reference gene primer amplification, nucleated cell counts were estimated. The assay was immunoSEQ multiplex PCR, and TCRdb's table has in-frame clones only and misses some. V and J calls and clone size are copied from that table; D and trimming were computed from the DNA. This sample has over 300,000 clones, with more than 70% found just once. Germline V gene data show CDR1 as MDHEN and CDR2 as SYDVKM. Trimming removed 7 bases from V and 3 bases from J, with 15 bases in between. The CDR3 has 14 amino acids. The receptor comes from a man aged 35 to 55 with acute or convalescent COVID-19. What was sequenced was peripheral blood. The chain links TRBV28 to TRBJ1-1; tentatively, D is TRBD1 (5 bases). The CDR3, as DNA: TGTGCCAGCACCCGGATGACAGCGCACACTGAAGCTTTCTTT. Amino acids: CASTRMTAHTEAFF. The full variable domain, in which reference TRBV28 and TRBJ1-1 provide the parts outside the CDR3, is DVKVTQSSRYLVKRTGEKVFLECVQDMDHENMFWYRQDPGLGLRLIYFSYDVKMKEKGDIPEGYSVSREKKERFSLILESASTNQTSMYLCASTRMTAHTEAFFGQGTRLTVV.